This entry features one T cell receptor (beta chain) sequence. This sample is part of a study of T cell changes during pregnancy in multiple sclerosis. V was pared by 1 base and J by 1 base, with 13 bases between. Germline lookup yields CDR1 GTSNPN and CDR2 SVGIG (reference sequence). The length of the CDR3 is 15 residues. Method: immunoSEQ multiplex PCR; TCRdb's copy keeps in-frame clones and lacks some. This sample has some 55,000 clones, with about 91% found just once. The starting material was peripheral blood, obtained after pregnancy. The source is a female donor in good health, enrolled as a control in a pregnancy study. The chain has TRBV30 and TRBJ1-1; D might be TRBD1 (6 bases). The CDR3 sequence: CAWSATPQGNTEAFF. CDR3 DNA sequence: TGTGCCTGGAGTGCGACTCCACAGGGGAACACTGAAGCTTTCTTT.